The clone carrying this T cell receptor (beta chain) is a singleton in its sample. What it recognizes is unknown. In germline, CDR1 is KGHSH, CDR2 LQKENI. The CDR3 has 14 residues. The ends were cut back, 0 bases at V and 10 bases at J, with 10 bases in the middle. The data were obtained in a study of shared clonotypes between healthy human individuals. Study-wide findings and caveats: The represented genetic and exposure-history diversity was limited by the small number of donors.

The table came from immunoSEQ multiplex PCR; TCRdb's copy has only in-frame clones and leaves some out. The data show under 200,000 clones, about 93% seen once. Sequenced input: naive CD4+ T cells sorted from blood. Subset specified: CD45RA+ positively selected. The V and J genes are TRBV18 and TRBJ1-6; D not resolved. This clonotype was sampled from a woman aged 25 to 45 in good health. The CDR3 region is CASSPPSGGSPLHF. CDR3 in DNA: TGTGCCAGCTCACCACCTTCCGGAGGCTCACCCCTCCACTTT.